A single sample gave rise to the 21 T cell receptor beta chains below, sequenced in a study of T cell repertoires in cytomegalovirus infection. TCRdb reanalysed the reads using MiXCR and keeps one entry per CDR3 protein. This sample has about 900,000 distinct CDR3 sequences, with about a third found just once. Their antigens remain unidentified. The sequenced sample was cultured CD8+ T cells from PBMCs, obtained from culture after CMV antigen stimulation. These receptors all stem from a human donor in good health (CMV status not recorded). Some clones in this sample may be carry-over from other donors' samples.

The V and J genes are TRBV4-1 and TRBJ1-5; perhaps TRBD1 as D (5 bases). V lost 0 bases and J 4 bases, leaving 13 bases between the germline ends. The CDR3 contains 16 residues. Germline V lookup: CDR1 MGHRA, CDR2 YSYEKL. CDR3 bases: TGCGCCAGCAGCCAAGATCCGGGGGGGATTAATCAGCCCCAGCATTTT. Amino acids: CASSQDPGGINQPQHF.

CDR3 residues: CASSITGRGSSTEAFF. CDR3 in DNA: TGTGCCAGTAGTATAACGGGGAGGGGAAGCTCGACTGAAGCTTTCTTT. The rearrangement joins TRBV19 to TRBJ1-1; D might be TRBD1 (5 bases). From germline, CDR1 is LNHDA and CDR2 SQIVND (reference sequence). V was shortened by 2 bases and J by 5 bases, with 18 bases between the two germline ends. The CDR3 totals 16 residues. Full variable domain (missing parts from reference TRBV19 and TRBJ1-1): DGGITQSPKYLFRKEGQNVTLSCEQNLNHDAMYWYRQDPGQGLRLIYYSQIVNDFQKGDIAEGYSVSREKKESFPLTVTSAQKNPTAFYLCASSITGRGSSTEAFFGQGTRLTVV.

CDR3 bases: TGCAGTGCTAGATATCCGGGACTAGCGGGGGGAACTTCTAGCACAGATACGCAGTATTTT. Encoded protein: CSARYPGLAGGTSSTDTQYF. V gene TRBV20-1 combines with J gene TRBJ2-3, with 15 bases matching TRBD2. V trimming: 2 bases; J trimming: 0 bases; junction bases outside the gene matches: 12. CDR3 length: 20 residues. The germline V gene has CDR1 DFQATT and CDR2 SNEGSKA (reference sequence).

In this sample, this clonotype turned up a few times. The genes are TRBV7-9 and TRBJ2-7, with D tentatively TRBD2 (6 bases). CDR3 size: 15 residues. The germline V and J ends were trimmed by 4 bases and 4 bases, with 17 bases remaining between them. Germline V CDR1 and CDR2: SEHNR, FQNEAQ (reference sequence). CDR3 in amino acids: CASSSPGGWTYEQYF. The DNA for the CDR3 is TGTGCCAGCAGCTCCCCTGGGGGGTGGACTTACGAGCAGTACTTC.

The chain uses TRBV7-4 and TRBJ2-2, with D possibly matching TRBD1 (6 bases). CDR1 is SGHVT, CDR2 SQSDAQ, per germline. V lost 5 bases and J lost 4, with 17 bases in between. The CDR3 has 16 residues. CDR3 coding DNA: TGTGCCAGCAGCAACCCTCGCGCAGGGGTCACCGGGGAGCTGTTTTTT. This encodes CASSNPRAGVTGELFF.

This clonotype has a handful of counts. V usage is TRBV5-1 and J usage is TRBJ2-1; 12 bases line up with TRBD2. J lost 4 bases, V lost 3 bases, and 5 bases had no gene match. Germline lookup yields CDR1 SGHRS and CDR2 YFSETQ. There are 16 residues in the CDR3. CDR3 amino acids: CASSSILAGGYNEQFF. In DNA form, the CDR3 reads TGCGCCAGCAGCTCGATACTAGCGGGGGGTTACAATGAGCAGTTCTTC. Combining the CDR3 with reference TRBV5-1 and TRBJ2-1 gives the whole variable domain KAGVTQTPRYLIKTRGQQVTLSCSPISGHRSVSWYQQTPGQGLQFLFEYFSETQRNKGNFPGRFSGRQFSNSRSEMNVSTLELGDSALYLCASSSILAGGYNEQFFGPGTRLTVL.

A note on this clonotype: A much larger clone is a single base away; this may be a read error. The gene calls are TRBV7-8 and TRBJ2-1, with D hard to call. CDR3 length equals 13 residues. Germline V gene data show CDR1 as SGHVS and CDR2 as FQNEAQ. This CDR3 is CVSSPAGYNEQFF. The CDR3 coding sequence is TGTGTCAGCAGTCCCGCAGGTTACAATGAGCAGTTCTTC.

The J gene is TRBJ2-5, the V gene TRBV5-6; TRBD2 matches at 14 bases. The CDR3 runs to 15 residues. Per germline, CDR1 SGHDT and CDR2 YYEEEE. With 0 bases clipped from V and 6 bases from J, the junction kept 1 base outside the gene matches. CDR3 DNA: TGTGCCAGCAGCTTGGGGACTAGCGGGGGGAAGACCCAGTACTTC. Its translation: CASSLGTSGGKTQYF.

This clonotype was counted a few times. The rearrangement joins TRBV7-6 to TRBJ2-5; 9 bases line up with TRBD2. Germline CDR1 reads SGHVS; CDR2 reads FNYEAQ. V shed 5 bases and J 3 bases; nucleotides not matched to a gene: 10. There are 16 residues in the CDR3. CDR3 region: CASSLRPSGVEETQYF. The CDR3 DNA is TGTGCCAGCAGCCTAAGGCCTAGCGGGGTAGAAGAGACCCAGTACTTC.

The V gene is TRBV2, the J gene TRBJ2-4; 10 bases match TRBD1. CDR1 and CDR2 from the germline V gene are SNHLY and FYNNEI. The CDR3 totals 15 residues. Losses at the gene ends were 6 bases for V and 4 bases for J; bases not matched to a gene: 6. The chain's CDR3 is CASSGTGVVKNIQYF. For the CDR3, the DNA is TGTGCCAGCAGCGGGACAGGGGTTGTGAAAAACATTCAGTACTTC.

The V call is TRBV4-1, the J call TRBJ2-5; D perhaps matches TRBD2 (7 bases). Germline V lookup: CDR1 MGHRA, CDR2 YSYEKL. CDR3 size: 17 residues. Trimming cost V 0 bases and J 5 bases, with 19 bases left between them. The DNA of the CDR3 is TGCGCCAGCAGCCAAGAGACGGGGGGCCGTCCGTATGAGACCCAGTACTTC. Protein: CASSQETGGRPYETQYF.

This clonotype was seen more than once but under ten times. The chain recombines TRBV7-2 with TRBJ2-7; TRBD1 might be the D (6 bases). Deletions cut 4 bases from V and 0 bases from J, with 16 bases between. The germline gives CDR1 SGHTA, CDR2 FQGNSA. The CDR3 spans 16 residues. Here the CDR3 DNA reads TGTGCCAGCAGCTCCGATTGGGACAAGAGCTCCTACGAGCAGTACTTC. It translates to CASSSDWDKSSYEQYF.

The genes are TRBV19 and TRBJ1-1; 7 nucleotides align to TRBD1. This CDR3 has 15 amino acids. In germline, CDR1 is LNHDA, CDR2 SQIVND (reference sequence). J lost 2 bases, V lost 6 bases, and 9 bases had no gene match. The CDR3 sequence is CASRAERGRNTEAFF. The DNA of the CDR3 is TGTGCCAGTAGGGCGGAAAGGGGGCGAAACACTGAAGCTTTCTTT.

The CDR3 loop is CASSYEGTEQYV. In DNA form, the CDR3 reads TGTGCCAGCAGTTACGAGGGTACCGAGCAGTACGTC. The chain joins TRBV6-2 or TRBV6-3 to TRBJ2-7; a weak D match, TRBD2 (5 bases). The CDR3 length is 12 residues. Trimming pared 2 bases from V and 6 bases from J, leaving 8 bases between. Looked up from germline, CDR1 is MNHEY and CDR2 is SVGEGT.

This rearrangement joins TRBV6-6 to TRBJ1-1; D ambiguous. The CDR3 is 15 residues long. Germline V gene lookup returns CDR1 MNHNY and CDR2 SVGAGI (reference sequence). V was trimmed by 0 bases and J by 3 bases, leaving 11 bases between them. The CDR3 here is CASSYSYGSYTEAFF. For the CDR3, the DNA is TGTGCCAGCAGTTACTCGTACGGCAGCTACACTGAAGCTTTCTTT.

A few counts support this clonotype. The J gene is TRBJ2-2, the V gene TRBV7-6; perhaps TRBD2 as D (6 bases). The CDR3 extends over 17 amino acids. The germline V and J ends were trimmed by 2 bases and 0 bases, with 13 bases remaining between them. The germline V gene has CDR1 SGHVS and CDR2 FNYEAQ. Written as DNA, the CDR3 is TGTGCCAGCAGCTTAAATGGAGGGCCAGCGAACACCGGGGAGCTGTTTTTT. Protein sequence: CASSLNGGPANTGELFF.

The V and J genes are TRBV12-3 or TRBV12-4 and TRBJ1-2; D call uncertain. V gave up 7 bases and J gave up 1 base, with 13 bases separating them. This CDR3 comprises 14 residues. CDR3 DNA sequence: TGTGCCAGCATCCTTCCCGGGGTTAACTATGGCTACACCTTC. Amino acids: CASILPGVNYGYTF.

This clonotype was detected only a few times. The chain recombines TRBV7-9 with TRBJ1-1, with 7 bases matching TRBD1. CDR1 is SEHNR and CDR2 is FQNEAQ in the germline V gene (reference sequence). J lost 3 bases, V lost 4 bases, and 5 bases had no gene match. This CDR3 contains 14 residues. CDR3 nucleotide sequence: TGTGCCAGCAGCTATCTAGACAGGGACACTGAAGCTTTCTTT. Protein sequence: CASSYLDRDTEAFF.

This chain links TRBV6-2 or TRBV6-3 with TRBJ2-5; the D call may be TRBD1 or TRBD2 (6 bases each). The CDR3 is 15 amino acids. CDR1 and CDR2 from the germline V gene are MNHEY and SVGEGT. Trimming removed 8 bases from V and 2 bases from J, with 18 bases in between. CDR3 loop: CASVTGGGPQETQYF. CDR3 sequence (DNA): TGTGCCAGCGTCACCGGGGGCGGACCTCAAGAGACCCAGTACTTC.

CDR3 bases: TGTGCCACCAGCGGGAAGCCCTACAATGAGCAGTTCTTC. This codes for CATSGKPYNEQFF. This sequence joins TRBV15 and TRBJ2-1; D ambiguous. The CDR3 totals 13 residues. CDR1 and CDR2 (germline): LNHNV, YYDKDF (reference sequence). Trimming cost V 5 bases and J 2 bases, with 7 bases left between them.

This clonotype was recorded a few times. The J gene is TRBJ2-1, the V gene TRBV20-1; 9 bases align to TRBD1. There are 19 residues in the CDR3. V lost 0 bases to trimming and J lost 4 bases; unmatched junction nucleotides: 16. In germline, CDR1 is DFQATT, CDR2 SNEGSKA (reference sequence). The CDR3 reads CSARDSTLMDRGDYNEQFF. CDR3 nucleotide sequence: TGCAGTGCTAGAGATAGTACCCTAATGGACAGGGGCGATTACAATGAGCAGTTCTTC.